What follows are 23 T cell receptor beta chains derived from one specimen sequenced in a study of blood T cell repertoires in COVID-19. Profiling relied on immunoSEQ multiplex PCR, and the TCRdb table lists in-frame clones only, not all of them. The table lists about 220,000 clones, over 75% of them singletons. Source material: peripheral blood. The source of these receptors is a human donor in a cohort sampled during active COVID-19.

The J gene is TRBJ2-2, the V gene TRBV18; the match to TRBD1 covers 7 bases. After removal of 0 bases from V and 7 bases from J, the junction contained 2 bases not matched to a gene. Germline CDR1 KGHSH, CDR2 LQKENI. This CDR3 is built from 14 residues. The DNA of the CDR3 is TGTGCCAGCTCACCACCGGGGGACAGCGGGGAGCTGTTTTTT. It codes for CASSPPGDSGELFF.

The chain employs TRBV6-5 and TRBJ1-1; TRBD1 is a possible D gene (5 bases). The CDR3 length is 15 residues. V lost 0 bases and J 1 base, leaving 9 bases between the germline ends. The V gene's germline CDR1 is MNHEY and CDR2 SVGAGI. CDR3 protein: CASSYSGLRNTEAFF. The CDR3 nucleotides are TGTGCCAGCAGTTACTCGGGACTCAGGAACACTGAAGCTTTCTTT.

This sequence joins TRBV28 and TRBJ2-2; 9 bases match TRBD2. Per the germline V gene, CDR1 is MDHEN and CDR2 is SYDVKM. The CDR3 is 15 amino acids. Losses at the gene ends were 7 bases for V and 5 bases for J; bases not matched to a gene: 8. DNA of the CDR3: TGTGCCAGCACCTCTGGACTAGCGAGGACCGGGGAGCTGTTTTTT. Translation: CASTSGLARTGELFF.

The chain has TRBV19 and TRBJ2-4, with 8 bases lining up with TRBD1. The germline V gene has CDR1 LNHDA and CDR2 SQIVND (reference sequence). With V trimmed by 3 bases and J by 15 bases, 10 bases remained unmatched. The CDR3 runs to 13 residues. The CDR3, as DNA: TGTGCCAGTAGTATCCCCCCAGGGGGCCGGCGGTACTTC. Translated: CASSIPPGGRRYF.

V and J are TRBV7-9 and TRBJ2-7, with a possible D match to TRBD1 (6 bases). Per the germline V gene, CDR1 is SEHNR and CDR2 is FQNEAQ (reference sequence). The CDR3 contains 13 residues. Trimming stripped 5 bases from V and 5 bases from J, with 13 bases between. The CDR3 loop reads CASSPQGRNEQYF. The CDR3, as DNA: TGTGCCAGCAGCCCACAGGGACGTAACGAGCAGTACTTC.

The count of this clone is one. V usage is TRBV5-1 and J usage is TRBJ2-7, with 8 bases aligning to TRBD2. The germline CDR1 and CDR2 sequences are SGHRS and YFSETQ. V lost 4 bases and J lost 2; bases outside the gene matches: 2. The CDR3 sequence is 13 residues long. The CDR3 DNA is TGCGCCAGCAGCGCCGGGGGGGCCTACGAGCAGTACTTC. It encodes CASSAGGAYEQYF.

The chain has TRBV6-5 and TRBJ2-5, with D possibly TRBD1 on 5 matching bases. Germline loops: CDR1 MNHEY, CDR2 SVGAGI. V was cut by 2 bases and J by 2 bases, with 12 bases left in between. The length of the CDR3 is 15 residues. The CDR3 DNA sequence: TGTGCCAGCAGTTACAGGGGCCTAATTCAAGAGACCCAGTACTTC. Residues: CASSYRGLIQETQYF.

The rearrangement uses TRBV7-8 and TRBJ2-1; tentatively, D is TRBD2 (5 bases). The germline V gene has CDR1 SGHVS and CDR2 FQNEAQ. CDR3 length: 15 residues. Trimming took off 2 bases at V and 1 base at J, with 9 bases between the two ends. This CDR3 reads CASSLIGLSYNEQFF. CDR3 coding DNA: TGTGCCAGCAGCTTAATTGGACTGTCCTACAATGAGCAGTTCTTC.

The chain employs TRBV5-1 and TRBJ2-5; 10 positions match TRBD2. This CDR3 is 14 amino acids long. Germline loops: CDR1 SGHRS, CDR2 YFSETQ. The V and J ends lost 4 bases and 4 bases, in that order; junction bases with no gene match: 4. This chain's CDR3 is CASSQLAGRETQYF. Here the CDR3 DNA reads TGCGCCAGCAGCCAACTAGCGGGAAGAGAGACCCAGTACTTC.

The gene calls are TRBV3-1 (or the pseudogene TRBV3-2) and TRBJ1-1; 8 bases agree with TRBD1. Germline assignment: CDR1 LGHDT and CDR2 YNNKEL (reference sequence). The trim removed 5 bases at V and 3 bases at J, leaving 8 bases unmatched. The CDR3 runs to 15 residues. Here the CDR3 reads CASSYQGAGHTEAFF. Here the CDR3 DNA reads TGTGCCAGCAGCTATCAGGGGGCTGGTCACACTGAAGCTTTCTTT.

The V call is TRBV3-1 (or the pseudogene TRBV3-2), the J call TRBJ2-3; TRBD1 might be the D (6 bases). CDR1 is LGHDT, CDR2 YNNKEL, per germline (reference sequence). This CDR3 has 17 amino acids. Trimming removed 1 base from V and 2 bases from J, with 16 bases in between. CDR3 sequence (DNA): TGTGCCAGCAGCCAAGTCAGGACAGTGGGTTCCACAGATACGCAGTATTTT. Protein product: CASSQVRTVGSTDTQYF.

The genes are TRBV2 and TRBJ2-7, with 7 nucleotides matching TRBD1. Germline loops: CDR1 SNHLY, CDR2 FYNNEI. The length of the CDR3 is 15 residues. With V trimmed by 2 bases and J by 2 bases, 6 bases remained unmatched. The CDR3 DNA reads TGTGCCAGCAGTGAAAGGCTTACAGGGGCCTACGAGCAGTACTTC. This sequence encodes CASSERLTGAYEQYF.

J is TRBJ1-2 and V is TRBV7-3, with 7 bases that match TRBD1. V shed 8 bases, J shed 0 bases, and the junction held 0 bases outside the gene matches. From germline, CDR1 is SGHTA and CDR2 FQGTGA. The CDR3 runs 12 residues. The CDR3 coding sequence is TGTGCCAGCGGGACAGCTAACTATGGCTACACCTTC. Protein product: CASGTANYGYTF.

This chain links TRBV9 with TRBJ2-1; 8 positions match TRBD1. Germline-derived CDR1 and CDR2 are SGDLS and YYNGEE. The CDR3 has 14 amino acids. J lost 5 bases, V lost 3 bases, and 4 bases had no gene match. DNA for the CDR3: TGTGCCAGCAGCGGTCTGGACAGGGACAATGAGCAGTTCTTC. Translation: CASSGLDRDNEQFF. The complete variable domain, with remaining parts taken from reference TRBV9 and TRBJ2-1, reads DSGVTQTPKHLITATGQRVTLRCSPRSGDLSVYWYQQSLDQGLQFLIQYYNGEERAKGNILERFSAQQFPDLHSELNLSSLELGDSALYFCASSGLDRDNEQFFGPGTRLTVL.

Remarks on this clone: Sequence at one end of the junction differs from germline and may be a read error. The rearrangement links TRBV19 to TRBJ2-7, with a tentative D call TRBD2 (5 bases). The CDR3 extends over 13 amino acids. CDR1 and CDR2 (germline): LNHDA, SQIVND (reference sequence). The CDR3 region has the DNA TGTGCCACTAGTCGGTCGAGGGCCTACGAGCAGTACTTC. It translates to CATSRSRAYEQYF.

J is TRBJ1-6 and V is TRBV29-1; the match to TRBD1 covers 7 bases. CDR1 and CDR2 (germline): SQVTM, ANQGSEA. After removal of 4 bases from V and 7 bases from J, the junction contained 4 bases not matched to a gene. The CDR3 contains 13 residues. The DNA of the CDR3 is TGCAGCGTTGGAGGGACAGCAAATTCACCCCTCCACTTT. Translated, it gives CSVGGTANSPLHF.

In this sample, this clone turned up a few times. CDR3 residues: CATSILNRGQPQHF. The CDR3 DNA reads TGTGCCACCAGCATACTCAACAGGGGTCAGCCCCAGCATTTT. The chain is built from TRBV15 and TRBJ1-5; the match to TRBD1 covers 7 bases. V lost 4 bases to trimming and J lost 6 bases; unmatched junction nucleotides: 6. Germline V gene lookup returns CDR1 LNHNV and CDR2 YYDKDF (reference sequence). CDR3 size: 14 residues.

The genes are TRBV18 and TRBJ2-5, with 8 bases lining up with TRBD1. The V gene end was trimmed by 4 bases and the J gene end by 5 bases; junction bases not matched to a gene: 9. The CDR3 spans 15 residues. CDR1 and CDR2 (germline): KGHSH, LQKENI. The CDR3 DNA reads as TGTGCCAGCTCACTCCGACAGGGGAGTCTTGAGACCCAGTACTTC. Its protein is CASSLRQGSLETQYF.

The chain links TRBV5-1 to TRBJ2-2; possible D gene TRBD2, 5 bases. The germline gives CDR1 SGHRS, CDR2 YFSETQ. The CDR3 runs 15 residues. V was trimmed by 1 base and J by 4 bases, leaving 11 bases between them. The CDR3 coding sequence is TGCGCCAGCAGCTTGACGCGGGTGGCCACCGGGGAGCTGTTTTTT. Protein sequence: CASSLTRVATGELFF.

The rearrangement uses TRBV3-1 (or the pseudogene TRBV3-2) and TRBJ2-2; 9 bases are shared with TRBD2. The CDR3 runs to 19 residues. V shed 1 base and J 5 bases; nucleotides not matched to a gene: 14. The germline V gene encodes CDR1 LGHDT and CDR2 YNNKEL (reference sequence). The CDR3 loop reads CASSQGTSAPGGRTGELFF. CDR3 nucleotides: TGTGCCAGCAGCCAAGGGACTAGCGCTCCGGGAGGAAGGACCGGGGAGCTGTTTTTT.

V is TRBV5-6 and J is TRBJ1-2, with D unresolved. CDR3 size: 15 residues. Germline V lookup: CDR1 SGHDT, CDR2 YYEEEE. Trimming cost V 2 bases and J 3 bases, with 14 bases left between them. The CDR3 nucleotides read TGTGCCAGCAGCTTCCAGTCCAGGCCTTACTATGGCTACACCTTC. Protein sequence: CASSFQSRPYYGYTF.

In DNA form, the CDR3 reads TGTGCCAGCAGCTTAGAGGGGGCAGATTATGGCTACACCTTC. It yields the protein CASSLEGADYGYTF. The chain employs TRBV7-2 and TRBJ1-2; 7 bases line up with TRBD1. Per germline, CDR1 SGHTA and CDR2 FQGNSA. V was pared by 1 base and J by 5 bases, with 4 bases of the junction left unmatched. The CDR3 loop spans 14 amino acids.

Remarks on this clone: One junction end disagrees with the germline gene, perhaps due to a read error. The CDR3 DNA follows: TGTGCCAGCAGCGAAGGTAAAGGGGGCGAGAGTTATGGCAATCAGCCCCAGCATTTT. Protein: CASSEGKGGESYGNQPQHF. The J gene is TRBJ1-5, the V gene TRBV6-1; 7 bases align to TRBD1. The germline gives CDR1 MNHNS, CDR2 SASEGT. CDR3 length equals 19 residues.